The clone carrying this T cell receptor (beta chain) was counted between two and nine times. Treatment in this sample: around 19 received Ad26.COV2.S at low or high dose, single or two shots; several received placebo; per-sample allocation not given. Material that was analyzed had been drawn on day 63 after the first vaccine or placebo injection. TCRdb keeps only in-frame clones here, not all; method: immunoSEQ multiplex PCR. The sample carries roughly 380,000 clones, roughly 87% recorded once. This record belongs to a study of Ad26.COV2.S vaccination and SARS-CoV-2 variants. Study-wide background: The vaccine Ad26.COV2.S was put into the muscle once, or twice with 56 days between.

Trimming pared 2 bases from V and 1 base from J, leaving 11 bases between. Looked up from germline, CDR1 is SGHVS and CDR2 is FQNEAQ. The CDR3 covers 15 residues. This chain uses TRBV7-8 with TRBJ1-2; weak D call: TRBD1 (6 bases). The TCR sequence derives from a person between 18 and 59 years old who received the Ad26.COV2.S COVID-19 vaccine or a placebo. Source: peripheral blood, taken in a trial of Ad26.COV2.S vaccine versus placebo. The CDR3 region is CASSLRGAGNYGYTF. In DNA, the CDR3 is TGTGCCAGCAGCTTACGGGGGGCGGGTAACTATGGCTACACCTTC.